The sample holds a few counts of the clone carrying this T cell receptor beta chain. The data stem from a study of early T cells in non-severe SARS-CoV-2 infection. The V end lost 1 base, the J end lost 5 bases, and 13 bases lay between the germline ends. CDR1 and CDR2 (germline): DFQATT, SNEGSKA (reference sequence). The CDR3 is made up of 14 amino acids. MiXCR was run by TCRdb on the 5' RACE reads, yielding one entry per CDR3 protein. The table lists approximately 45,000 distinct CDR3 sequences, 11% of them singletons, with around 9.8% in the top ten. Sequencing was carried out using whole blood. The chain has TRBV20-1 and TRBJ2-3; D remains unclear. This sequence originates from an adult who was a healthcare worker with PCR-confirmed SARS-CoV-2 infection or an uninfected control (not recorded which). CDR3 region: CSARVLDAGDTQYF. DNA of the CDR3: TGCAGTGCTAGAGTATTAGATGCCGGAGATACGCAGTATTTT.